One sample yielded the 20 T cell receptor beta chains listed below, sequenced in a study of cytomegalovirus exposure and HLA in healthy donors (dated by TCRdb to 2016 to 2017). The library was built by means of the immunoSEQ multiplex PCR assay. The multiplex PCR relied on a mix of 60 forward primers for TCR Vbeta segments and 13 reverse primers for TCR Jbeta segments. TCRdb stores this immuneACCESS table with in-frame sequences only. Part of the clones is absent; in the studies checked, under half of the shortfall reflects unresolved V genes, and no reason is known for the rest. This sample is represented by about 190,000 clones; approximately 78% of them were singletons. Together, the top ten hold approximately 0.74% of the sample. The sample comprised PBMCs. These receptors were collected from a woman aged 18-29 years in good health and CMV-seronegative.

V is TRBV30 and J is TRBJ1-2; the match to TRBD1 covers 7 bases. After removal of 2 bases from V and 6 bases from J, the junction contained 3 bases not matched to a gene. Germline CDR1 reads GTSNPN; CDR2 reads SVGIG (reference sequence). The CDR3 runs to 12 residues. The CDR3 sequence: CAWSPGTDGYTF. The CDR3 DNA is TGTGCCTGGAGTCCCGGGACAGATGGCTACACCTTC.

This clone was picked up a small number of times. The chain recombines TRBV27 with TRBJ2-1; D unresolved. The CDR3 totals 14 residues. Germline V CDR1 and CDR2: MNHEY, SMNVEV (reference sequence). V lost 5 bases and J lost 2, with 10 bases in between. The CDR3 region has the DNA TGTGCCAGCAGTCCCGGAGTACCCTACAATGAGCAGTTCTTC. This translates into CASSPGVPYNEQFF.

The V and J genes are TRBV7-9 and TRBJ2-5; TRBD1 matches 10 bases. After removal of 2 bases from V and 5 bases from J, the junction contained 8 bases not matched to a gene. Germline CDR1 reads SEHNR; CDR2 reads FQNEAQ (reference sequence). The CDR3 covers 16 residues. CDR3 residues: CASSLYGTGESETQYF. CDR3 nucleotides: TGTGCCAGCAGCTTATACGGGACAGGGGAGAGCGAGACCCAGTACTTC.

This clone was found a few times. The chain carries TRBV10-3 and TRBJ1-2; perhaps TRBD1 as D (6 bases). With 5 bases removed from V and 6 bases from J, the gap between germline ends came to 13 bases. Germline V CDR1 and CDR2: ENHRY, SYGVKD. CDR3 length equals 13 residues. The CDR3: CAISLSAGDGYTF. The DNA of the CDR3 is TGTGCCATCAGTCTGTCCGCAGGGGATGGCTACACCTTC.

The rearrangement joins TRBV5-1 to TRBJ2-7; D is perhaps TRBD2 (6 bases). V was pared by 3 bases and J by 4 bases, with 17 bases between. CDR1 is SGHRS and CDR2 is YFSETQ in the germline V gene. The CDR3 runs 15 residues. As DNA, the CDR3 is TGCGCCAGCAGCTCCCAAGGGACTGGGATATACGAGCAGTACTTC. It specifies CASSSQGTGIYEQYF.

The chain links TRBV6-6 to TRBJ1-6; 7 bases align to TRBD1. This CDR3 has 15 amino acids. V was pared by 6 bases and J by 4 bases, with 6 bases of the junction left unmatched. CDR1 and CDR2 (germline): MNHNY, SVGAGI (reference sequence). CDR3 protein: CASRVDRAYNSPLHF. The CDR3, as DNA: TGTGCCAGCAGGGTCGACAGGGCATATAATTCACCCCTCCACTTT.

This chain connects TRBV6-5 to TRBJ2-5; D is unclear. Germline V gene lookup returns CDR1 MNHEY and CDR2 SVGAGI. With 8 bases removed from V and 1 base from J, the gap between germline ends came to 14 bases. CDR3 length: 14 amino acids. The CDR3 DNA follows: TGTGCCAGCTGGCGCGACACGATCCAAGAGACCCAGTACTTC. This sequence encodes CASWRDTIQETQYF.

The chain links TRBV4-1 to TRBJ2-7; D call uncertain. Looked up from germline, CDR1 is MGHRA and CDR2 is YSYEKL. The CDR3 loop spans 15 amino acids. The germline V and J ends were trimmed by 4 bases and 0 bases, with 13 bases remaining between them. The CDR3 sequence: CASSPPSAYSYEQYF. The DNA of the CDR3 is TGCGCCAGCAGCCCTCCTTCAGCGTACTCCTACGAGCAGTACTTC.

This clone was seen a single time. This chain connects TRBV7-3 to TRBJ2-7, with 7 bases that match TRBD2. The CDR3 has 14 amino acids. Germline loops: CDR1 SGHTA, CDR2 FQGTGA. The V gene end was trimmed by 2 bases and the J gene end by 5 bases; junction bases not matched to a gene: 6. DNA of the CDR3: TGTGCCAGCAGCTTAGCGGGAGTGAGTAACGAGCAGTACTTC. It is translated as CASSLAGVSNEQYF. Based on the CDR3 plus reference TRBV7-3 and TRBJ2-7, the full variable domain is GAGVSQTPSNKVTEKGKYVELRCDPISGHTALYWYRQSLGQGPEFLIYFQGTGAADDSGLPNDRFFAVRPEGSVSTLKIQRTERGDSAVYLCASSLAGVSNEQYFGPGTRLTVT.

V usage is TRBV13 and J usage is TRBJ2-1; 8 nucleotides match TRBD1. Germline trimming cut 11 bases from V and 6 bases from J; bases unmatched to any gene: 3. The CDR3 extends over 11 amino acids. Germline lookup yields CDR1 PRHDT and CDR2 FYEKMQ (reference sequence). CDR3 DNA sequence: TGTGCCGGAGACAGGGGCAATGAGCAGTTCTTC. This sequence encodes CAGDRGNEQFF.

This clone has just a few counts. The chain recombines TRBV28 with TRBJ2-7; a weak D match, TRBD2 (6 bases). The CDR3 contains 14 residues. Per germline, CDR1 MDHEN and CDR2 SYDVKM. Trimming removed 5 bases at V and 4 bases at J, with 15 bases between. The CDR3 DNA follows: TGTGCCAGCAGTACCTGGGACTCCAAATACGAGCAGTACTTC. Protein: CASSTWDSKYEQYF. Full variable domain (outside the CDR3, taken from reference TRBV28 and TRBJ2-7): DVKVTQSSRYLVKRTGEKVFLECVQDMDHENMFWYRQDPGLGLRLIYFSYDVKMKEKGDIPEGYSVSREKKERFSLILESASTNQTSMYLCASSTWDSKYEQYFGPGTRLTVT.

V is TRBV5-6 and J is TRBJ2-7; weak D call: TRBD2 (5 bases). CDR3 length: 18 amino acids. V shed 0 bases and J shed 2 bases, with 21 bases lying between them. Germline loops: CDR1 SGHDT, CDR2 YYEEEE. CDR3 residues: CASSLASVGGRVPYEQYF. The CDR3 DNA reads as TGTGCCAGCAGCTTGGCCTCTGTGGGTGGGCGGGTACCCTACGAGCAGTACTTC.

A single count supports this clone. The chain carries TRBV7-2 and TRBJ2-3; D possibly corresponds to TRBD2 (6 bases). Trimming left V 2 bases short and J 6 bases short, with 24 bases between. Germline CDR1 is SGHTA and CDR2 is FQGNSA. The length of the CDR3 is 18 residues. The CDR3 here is CASSLNSPVGVAVDTQYF. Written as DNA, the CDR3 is TGTGCCAGCAGCTTAAATTCCCCGGTGGGGGTAGCGGTCGATACGCAGTATTTT.

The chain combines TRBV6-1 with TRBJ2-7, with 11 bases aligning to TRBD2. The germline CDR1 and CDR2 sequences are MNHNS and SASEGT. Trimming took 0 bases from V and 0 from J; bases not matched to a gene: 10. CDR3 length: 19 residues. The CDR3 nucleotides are TGTGCCAGCAGTGAAGCGCCTAGGTTAGCGGGAGGGCCCTCCTACGAGCAGTACTTC. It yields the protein CASSEAPRLAGGPSYEQYF.

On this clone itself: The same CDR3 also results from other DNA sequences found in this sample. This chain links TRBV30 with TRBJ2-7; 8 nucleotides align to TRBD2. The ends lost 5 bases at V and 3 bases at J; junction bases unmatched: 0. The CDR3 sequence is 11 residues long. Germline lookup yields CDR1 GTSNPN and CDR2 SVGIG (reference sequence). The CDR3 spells CAWGTSYEQYF. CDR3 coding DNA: TGTGCCTGGGGGACTAGCTACGAGCAGTACTTC.

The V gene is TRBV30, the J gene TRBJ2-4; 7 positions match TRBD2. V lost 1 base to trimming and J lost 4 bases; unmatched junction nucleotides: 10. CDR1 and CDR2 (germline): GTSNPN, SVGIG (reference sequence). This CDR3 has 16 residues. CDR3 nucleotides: TGTGCCTGGAGTGGTCCGGCGCGGGGAGGGAAAAACATTCAGTACTTC. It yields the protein CAWSGPARGGKNIQYF.

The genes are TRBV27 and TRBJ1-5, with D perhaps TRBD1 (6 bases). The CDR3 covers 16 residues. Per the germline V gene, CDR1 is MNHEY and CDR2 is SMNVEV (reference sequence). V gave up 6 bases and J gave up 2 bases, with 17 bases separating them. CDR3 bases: TGTGCCAGCAGCTTTTACGGAGCAGGGGGCAATCAGCCCCAGCATTTT. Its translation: CASSFYGAGGNQPQHF.

CDR3 sequence (DNA): TGTGCCAGCAGTGAGGGGTCAGCGGGAGGGCTTCATTACGAGCAGTACTTC. Its protein is CASSEGSAGGLHYEQYF. The chain joins TRBV6-1 to TRBJ2-7; 10 bases map to TRBD2. Germline assignment: CDR1 MNHNS and CDR2 SASEGT. CDR3 length: 17 amino acids. V shed 3 bases and J 4 bases; nucleotides not matched to a gene: 12.

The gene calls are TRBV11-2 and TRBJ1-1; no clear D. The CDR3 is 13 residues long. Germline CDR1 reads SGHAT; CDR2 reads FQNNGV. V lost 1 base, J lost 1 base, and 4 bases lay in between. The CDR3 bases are TGTGCCAGCAGCTTAGGGCCGAACACTGAAGCTTTCTTT. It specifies CASSLGPNTEAFF.

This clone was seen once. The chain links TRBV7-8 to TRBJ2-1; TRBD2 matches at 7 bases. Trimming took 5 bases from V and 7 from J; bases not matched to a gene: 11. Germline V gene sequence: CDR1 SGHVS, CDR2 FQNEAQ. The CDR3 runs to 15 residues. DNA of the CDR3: TGTGCCAGCAGCAAAAGGGAGGGAGGGCAAAATGAGCAGTTCTTC. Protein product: CASSKREGGQNEQFF. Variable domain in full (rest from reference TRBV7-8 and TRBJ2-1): GAGVSQSPRYKVAKRGQDVALRCDPISGHVSLFWYQQALGQGPEFLTYFQNEAQLDKSGLPSDRFFAERPEGSVSTLKIQRTQQEDSAVYLCASSKREGGQNEQFFGPGTRLTVL.